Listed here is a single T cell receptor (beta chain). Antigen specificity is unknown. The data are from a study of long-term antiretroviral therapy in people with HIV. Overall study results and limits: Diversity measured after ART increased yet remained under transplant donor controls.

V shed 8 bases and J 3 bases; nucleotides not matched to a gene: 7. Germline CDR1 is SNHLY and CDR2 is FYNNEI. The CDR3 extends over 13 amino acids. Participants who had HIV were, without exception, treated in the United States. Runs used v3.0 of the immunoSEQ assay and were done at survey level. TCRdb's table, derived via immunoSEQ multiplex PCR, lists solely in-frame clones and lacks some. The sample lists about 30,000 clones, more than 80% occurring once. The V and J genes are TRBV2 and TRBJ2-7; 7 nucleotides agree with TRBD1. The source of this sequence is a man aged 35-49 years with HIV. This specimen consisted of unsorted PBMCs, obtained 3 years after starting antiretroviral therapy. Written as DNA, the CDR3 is TGTGCCAGCCGGGACAGAATCCTCTACGAGCAGTACTTC. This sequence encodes CASRDRILYEQYF.